This T cell receptor beta chain comes out of a study of cytomegalovirus exposure and HLA in healthy donors. Notes on the study in general: The authors enumerated 164 TCR beta chains as linked to cytomegalovirus. Later genetic work tied a missense DCLRE1C variant to beta-chain V and J trimming.

The PCR had 60 Vbeta and 13 Jbeta primers. Libraries were prepared by immunoSEQ multiplex PCR; TCRdb keeps only in-frame clonotypes and omits some of them. The sample gives more than 100,000 clones, roughly 63% of which show up once; less than 12% is in the top ten. The CDR3 length is 17 residues. CDR1 and CDR2 from the germline V gene are SGHAT and FQNNGV. With 0 bases removed from V and 0 bases from J, the gap between germline ends came to 12 bases. This clone was picked up one time. Its specificity is unknown. The specimen was PBMCs. The TCR sequence derives from a middle-aged man in good health and CMV-seropositive. The V call is TRBV11-2, the J call TRBJ2-1, with D possibly matching TRBD2 (7 bases). The CDR3 DNA follows: TGTGCCAGCAGCTTAGAGGGGGGGGCGACCTCCTACAATGAGCAGTTCTTC. This gives the protein CASSLEGGATSYNEQFF.